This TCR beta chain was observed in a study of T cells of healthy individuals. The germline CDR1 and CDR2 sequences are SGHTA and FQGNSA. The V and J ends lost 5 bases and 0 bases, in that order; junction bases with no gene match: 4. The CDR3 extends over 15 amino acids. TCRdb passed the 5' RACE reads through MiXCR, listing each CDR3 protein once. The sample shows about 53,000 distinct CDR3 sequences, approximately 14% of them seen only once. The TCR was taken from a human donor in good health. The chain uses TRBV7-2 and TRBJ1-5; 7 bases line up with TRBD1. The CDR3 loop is CASSPTGDSNQPQHF. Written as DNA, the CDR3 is TGTGCCAGCAGCCCAACAGGGGATAGCAATCAGCCCCAGCATTTT.